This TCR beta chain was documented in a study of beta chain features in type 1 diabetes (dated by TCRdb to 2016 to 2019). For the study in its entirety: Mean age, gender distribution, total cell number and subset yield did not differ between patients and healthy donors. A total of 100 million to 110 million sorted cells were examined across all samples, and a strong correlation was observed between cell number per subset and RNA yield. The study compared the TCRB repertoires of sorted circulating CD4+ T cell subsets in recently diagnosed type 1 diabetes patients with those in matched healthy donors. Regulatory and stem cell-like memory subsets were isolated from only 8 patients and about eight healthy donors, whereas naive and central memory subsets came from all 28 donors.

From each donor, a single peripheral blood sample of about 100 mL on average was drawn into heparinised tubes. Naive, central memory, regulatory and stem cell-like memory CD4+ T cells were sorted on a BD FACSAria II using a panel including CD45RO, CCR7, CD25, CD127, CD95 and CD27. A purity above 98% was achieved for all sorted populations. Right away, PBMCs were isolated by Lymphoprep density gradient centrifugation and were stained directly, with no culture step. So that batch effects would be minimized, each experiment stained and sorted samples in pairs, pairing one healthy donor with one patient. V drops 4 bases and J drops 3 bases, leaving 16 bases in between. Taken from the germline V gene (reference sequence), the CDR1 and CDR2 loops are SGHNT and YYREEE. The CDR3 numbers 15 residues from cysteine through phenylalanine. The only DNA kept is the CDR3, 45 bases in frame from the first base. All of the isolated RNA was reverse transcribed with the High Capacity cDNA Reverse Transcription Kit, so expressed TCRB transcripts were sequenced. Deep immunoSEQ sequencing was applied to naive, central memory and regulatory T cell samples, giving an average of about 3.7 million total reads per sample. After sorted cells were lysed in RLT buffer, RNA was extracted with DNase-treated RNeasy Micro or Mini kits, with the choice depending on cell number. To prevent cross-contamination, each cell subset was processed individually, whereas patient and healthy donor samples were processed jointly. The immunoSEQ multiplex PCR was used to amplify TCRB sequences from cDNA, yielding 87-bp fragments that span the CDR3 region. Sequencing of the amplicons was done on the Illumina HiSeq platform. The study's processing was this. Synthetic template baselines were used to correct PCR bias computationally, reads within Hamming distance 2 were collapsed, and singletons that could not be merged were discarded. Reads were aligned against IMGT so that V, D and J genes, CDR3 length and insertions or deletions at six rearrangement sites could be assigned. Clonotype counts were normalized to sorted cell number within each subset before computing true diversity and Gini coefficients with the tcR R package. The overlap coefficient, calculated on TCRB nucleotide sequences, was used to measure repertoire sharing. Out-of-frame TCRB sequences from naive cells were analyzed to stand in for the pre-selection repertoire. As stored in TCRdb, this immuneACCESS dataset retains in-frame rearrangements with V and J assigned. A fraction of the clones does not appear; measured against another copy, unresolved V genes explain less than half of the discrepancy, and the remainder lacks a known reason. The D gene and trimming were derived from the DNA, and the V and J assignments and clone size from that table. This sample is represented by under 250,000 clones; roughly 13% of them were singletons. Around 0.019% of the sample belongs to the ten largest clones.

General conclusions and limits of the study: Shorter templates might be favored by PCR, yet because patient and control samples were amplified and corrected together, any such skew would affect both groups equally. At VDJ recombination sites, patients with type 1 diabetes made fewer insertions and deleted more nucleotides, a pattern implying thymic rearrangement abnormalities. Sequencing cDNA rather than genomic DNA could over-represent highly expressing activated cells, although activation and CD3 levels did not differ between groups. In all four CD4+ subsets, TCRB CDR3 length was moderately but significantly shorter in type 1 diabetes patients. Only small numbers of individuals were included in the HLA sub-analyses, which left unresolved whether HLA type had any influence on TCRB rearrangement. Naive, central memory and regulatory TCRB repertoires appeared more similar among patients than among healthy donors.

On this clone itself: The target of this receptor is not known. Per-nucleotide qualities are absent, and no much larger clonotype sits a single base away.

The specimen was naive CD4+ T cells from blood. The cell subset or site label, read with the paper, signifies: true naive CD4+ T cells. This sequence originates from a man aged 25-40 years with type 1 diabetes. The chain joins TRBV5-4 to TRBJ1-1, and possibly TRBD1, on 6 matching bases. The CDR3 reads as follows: CASSRGGRGYTEAFF. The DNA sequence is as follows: TGTGCCAGCAGCCGTGGGGGCAGAGGATACACTGAAGCTTTCTTT.